This TCR beta chain was found in a study of blood T cells in healthy people across ages. A note on this clonotype: What it binds is unknown.

Study-level findings and limits: Researchers said unsorted PBMCs prevented a conclusive naive versus antigen-experienced comparison.

It was with a sample-barcoded 5' primer and a J-beta primer mix that a second PCR of about 7 to 12 cycles was run. From the 5' RACE reads, TCRdb called clonotypes with MiXCR, one entry per CDR3 protein. The data contain 1.5 million to 2 million distinct CDR3 sequences, 28% of them singletons. Material: blood. The sequence derives from a young woman in good health.

DNA for the CDR3: TGCGCCAGCAGCTTAATGGGCCAGGGGGACACCGGGGAGCTGTTTTTT. It yields the protein CASSLMGQGDTGELFF. This chain joins TRBV5-1 and TRBJ2-2; 7 bases are shared with TRBD1. Trimming cost V 2 bases and J 3 bases; bases outside gene matches: 7. Germline CDR1 SGHRS, CDR2 YFSETQ. This CDR3 is 16 amino acids long. Full variable domain (rest looked up from reference TRBV5-1 and TRBJ2-2): KAGVTQTPRYLIKTRGQQVTLSCSPISGHRSVSWYQQTPGQGLQFLFEYFSETQRNKGNFPGRFSGRQFSNSRSEMNVSTLELGDSALYLCASSLMGQGDTGELFFGEGSRLTVL.